The entry that follows covers one T cell receptor (beta chain) sequence. Its antigen is not identified. Terminally differentiated effector memory CD45RA+ cells were left out of the naive CD8 fraction, which was CD45RO-negative and positively selected for CCR7. This sample was taken from a study of shared clonotypes between healthy human individuals. Points from the study as a whole: Generation probabilities were higher for clonotypes shared across all four sorted-subset donors than for unshared ones.

The assay ran at deep level. Replicate PCRs for sorted subsets used approximately 190 ng DNA; this equaled 25,000 to 35,000 T cell genomes. Source study methods: ImmunoSEQ output held junction-only sequences without quality scores, so filtering differed. Using immunoSEQ multiplex PCR, the repertoire was profiled, and TCRdb retains in-frame clones only, with some absent. That table is the source of V, J and clone size, and D and trimming were worked out from the DNA. The sample has around 2,100,000 clones, 85% to 95% seen once. CDR1 and CDR2 from the germline V gene are SGDLS and YYNGEE. This CDR3 spans 14 amino acids. Trimming cost V 3 bases and J 2 bases, with 9 bases left between them.

V and J are TRBV9 and TRBJ2-1; D uncertain. The sequence came from a man between 18 and 29 years old in good health. Sequenced input: naive CD8+ T cells sorted from blood. DNA of the CDR3: TGTGCCAGCAGCGGTGACACCGCCTACAATGAGCAGTTCTTC. This gives the protein CASSGDTAYNEQFF.